This T cell receptor beta chain was documented in a study of blood T cell repertoires in COVID-19. Overall study: Researchers got acute and convalescent COVID-19 samples from the United States, Italy and Spain. T cells, B-cell-depleted T cells, or PBMCs provided the cDNA or gDNA that served as material.

Cohort placement rested on clinical history that participants reported themselves. Assay: immunoSEQ multiplex PCR; the TCRdb copy retains only in-frame clones and omits some. The sample shows a few hundred thousand clones, about 86% of them seen only once. Germline V gives CDR1 SEHNR, CDR2 FQNEAQ (reference sequence). This CDR3 contains 18 residues. Trimming pared 0 bases from V and 4 bases from J, leaving 19 bases between. The sequenced sample was PBMCs or T cells enriched from blood (not recorded which). The TCR sequence derives from a woman between 40 and 55 years old with acute COVID-19. The chain has TRBV7-9 and TRBJ2-1; D possibly corresponds to TRBD2 (6 bases). CDR3 residues: CASSLANLGGVGYNEQFF. The CDR3 nucleotides are TGTGCCAGCAGCTTAGCGAATCTCGGGGGAGTGGGTTACAATGAGCAGTTCTTC.